This section outlines one T cell receptor (beta chain) sequence together with its context. The data were obtained in a study of a mutant IDH1 vaccine in newly diagnosed glioma. This CDR3 spans 13 amino acids. Germline CDR1 is KGHSH and CDR2 is LQKENI. The V end was cut by 6 bases, the J end by 9 bases, with 17 bases between. Assay: immunoSEQ multiplex PCR; the TCRdb copy retains only in-frame clones and omits some. The repertoire holds around 82,000 clones, over 75% seen once, with about 5.1% in the top ten. This sample's time point: baseline, week 1 (first vaccination visit). The sample's treatment: pre-vaccination baseline after standard-of-care therapy. Astrocytomas found in donors were new, WHO grade 3 or 4, IDH1-mutant and ATRX-lost.

This specimen consisted of PBMCs, obtained from a glioma patient treated with radiotherapy, temozolomide or both. This clonotype was obtained from a man aged 40-50 years with glioma. Some clones in this sample may be carry-over from other donors' samples. This chain links TRBV18 with TRBJ1-1; D uncertain. CDR3 DNA: TGTGCCAGCTCCCAGGCGTCAGGCGAAAAAGCTTTCTTT. It translates to CASSQASGEKAFF.